The 9 T cell receptor beta chains listed next were all sequenced from one sample in a study of blood T cell repertoires in COVID-19. Assay used: immunoSEQ multiplex PCR; TCRdb lists only in-frame clones, some missing. Seen here are roughly 170,000 clones, about four fifths observed once, and the top ten hold 6.5% to 8.5%. Sequencing was done on a sample of peripheral blood. These receptors were taken from a human donor in a cohort sampled during active COVID-19.

The gene calls are TRBV19 and TRBJ2-3; TRBD2 agrees at 11 bases. CDR1 and CDR2 (germline): LNHDA, SQIVND (reference sequence). The trim removed 4 bases at V and 10 bases at J, leaving 7 bases unmatched. The CDR3 is 14 residues long. The CDR3 loop reads CASSKGLAEGPQYF. CDR3 DNA sequence: TGTGCCAGTAGTAAGGGACTAGCGGAGGGCCCGCAGTATTTT.

V gene TRBV6-1 combines with J gene TRBJ1-1; D may be TRBD1 (5 bases). The CDR3 covers 16 residues. Per germline, CDR1 MNHNS and CDR2 SASEGT. Between the trimmed V and J ends, which lost 0 bases and 2 bases, there was a span of 13 bases. CDR3 DNA sequence: TGTGCCAGCAGTGAAGCCCCGGATACAGGTAACACTGAAGCTTTCTTT. Amino acid sequence: CASSEAPDTGNTEAFF.

The gene calls are TRBV2 and TRBJ1-1; 7 bases map to TRBD1. CDR1 and CDR2 from the germline V gene are SNHLY and FYNNEI. V lost 4 bases to trimming and J lost 7 bases; unmatched junction nucleotides: 3. This CDR3 comprises 12 residues. The CDR3 spells CASSVGQFEAFF. CDR3 coding DNA: TGTGCCAGCAGTGTGGGACAGTTTGAAGCTTTCTTT.

V is TRBV19 and J is TRBJ2-5, with 8 bases aligning to TRBD1. The CDR3 is made up of 15 amino acids. The trim removed 3 bases at V and 4 bases at J, leaving 7 bases unmatched. Per germline, CDR1 LNHDA and CDR2 SQIVND (reference sequence). This CDR3 reads CASSIWTGKGETQYF. In DNA form, the CDR3 reads TGTGCCAGTAGTATCTGGACAGGGAAGGGAGAGACCCAGTACTTC.

V is TRBV6-5 and J is TRBJ1-3, with a possible D match to TRBD1 (5 bases). V lost 5 bases and J lost 0, with 8 bases in between. The CDR3 runs 14 residues. CDR1 and CDR2 (germline): MNHEY, SVGAGI. The chain's CDR3 is CASSQDNSGNTIYF. In DNA form, the CDR3 reads TGTGCCAGCAGTCAGGACAACTCTGGAAACACCATATATTTT.

V is TRBV18 and J is TRBJ2-3; 12 bases are a match to TRBD1. Unmatched junction bases numbered 4, after V lost 0 bases and J lost 6 bases. Germline V gene sequence: CDR1 KGHSH, CDR2 LQKENI. The CDR3 has 16 amino acids. This chain's CDR3 is CASSPPGTGGRDTQYF. For the CDR3, the DNA is TGTGCCAGCTCACCACCCGGGACAGGGGGCCGGGATACGCAGTATTTT.

This clone was picked up one time. The rearrangement joins TRBV27 to TRBJ1-1; D is perhaps TRBD1 (6 bases). Trimming took 5 bases from V and 4 from J, leaving 14 bases between them. CDR1 and CDR2 from the germline V gene are MNHEY and SMNVEV (reference sequence). This CDR3 region has 14 residues. DNA for the CDR3: TGTGCCAGCAGTCCCCGGGTAGGGGGCACTGAAGCTTTCTTT. This encodes CASSPRVGGTEAFF.

CDR3: CASSPQTGPAEQFF. CDR3 sequence (DNA): TGTGCCAGCAGCCCCCAGACAGGGCCGGCTGAGCAGTTCTTC. The V call is TRBV7-6, the J call TRBJ2-1, with 7 bases fitting TRBD1. The ends lost 5 bases at V and 9 bases at J; junction bases unmatched: 10. This CDR3 is built from 14 residues. Looked up from germline, CDR1 is SGHVS and CDR2 is FNYEAQ.

J is TRBJ1-5 and V is TRBV5-5; D unclear. This CDR3 contains 14 residues. V was trimmed by 2 bases and J by 1 base, leaving 7 bases between them. The germline V gene has CDR1 SGHKS and CDR2 YYEKEE (reference sequence). The CDR3 DNA is TGTGCCAGCAGCTTCGAGGGCAGCAATCAGCCCCAGCATTTT. Protein sequence: CASSFEGSNQPQHF.